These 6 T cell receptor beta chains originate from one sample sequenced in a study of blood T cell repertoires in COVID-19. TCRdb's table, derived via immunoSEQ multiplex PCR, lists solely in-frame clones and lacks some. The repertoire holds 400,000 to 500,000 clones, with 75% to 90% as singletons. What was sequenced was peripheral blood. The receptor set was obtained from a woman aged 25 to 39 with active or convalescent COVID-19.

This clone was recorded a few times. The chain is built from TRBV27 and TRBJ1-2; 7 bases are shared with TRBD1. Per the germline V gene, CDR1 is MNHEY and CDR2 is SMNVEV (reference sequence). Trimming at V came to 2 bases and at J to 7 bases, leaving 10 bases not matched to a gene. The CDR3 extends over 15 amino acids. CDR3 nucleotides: TGTGCCAGCAGTTTACTGACAGGGCCCCGTCGTGGCTACACCTTC. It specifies CASSLLTGPRRGYTF.

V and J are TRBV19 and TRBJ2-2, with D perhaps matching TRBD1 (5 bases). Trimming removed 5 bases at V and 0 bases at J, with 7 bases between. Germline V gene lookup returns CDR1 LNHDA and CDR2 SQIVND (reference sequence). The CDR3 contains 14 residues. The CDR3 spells CASSSTANTGELFF. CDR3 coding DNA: TGTGCCAGTAGTTCGACAGCGAACACCGGGGAGCTGTTTTTT.

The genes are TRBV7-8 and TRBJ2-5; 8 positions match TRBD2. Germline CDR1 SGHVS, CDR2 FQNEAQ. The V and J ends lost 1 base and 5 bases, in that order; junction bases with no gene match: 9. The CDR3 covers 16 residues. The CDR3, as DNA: TGTGCCAGCAGCTTAGGAGCGGGGGCCATTCGGGAGACCCAGTACTTC. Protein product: CASSLGAGAIRETQYF.

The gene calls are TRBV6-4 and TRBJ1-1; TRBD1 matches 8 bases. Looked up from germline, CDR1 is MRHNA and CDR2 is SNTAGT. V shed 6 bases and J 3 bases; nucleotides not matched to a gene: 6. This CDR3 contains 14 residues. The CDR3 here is CASRYGQGHTEAFF. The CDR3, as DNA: TGTGCCAGCAGATACGGACAGGGCCACACTGAAGCTTTCTTT.

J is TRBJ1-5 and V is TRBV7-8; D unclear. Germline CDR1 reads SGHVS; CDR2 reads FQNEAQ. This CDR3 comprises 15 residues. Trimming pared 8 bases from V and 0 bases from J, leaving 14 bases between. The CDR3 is CASAPRRDSNQPQHF. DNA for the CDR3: TGTGCCAGCGCCCCACGGAGGGATAGCAATCAGCCCCAGCATTTT.

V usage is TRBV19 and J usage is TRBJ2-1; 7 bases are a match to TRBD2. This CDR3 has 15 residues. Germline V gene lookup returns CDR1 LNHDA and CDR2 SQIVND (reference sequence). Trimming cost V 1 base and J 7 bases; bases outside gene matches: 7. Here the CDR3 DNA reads TGTGCCAGTAGTATAGGTGCGGGAGTTTTTAATGAGCAGTTCTTC. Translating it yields CASSIGAGVFNEQFF.